This TCR beta chain was identified during a study of T cells in tuberculosis. Germline V lookup: CDR1 MNHNS, CDR2 SASEGT. The length of the CDR3 is 13 residues. V shed 0 bases and J shed 2 bases, with 5 bases lying between them. Study-wide results and caveats: Classification accuracy was 87% (AUROC around 0.9) with the GMM-specific repertoire.

Notes on this clone: Antigen unknown.

Time point here: new active TB diagnosis, blood taken before or within 7 days of starting treatment. Profiling relied on immunoSEQ multiplex PCR, and the TCRdb table lists in-frame clones only, not all of them. The sample has 30,000 to 40,000 clones, 80% to 95% seen once. This chain uses TRBV6-1 with TRBJ2-7; D gene ambiguous. The sample consisted of PBMCs, taken at tuberculosis diagnosis. This sequence was found in an adult with tuberculosis. The DNA of the CDR3 is TGTGCCAGCAGTGAAGCCCACACCTACGAGCAGTACTTC. It is translated as CASSEAHTYEQYF.